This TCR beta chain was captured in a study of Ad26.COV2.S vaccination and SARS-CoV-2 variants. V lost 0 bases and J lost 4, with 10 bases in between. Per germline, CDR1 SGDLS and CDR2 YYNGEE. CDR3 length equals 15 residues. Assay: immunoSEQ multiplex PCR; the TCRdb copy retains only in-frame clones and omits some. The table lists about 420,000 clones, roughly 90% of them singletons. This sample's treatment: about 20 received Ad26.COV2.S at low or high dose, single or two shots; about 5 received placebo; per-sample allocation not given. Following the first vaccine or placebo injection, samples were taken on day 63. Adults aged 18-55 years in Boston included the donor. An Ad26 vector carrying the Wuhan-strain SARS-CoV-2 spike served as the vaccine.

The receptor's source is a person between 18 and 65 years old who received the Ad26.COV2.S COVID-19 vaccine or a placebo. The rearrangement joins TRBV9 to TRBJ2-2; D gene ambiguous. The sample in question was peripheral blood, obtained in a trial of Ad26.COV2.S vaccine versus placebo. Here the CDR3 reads CASSVVVGRTGELFF. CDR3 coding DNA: TGTGCCAGCAGCGTAGTCGTAGGACGCACCGGGGAGCTGTTTTTT.